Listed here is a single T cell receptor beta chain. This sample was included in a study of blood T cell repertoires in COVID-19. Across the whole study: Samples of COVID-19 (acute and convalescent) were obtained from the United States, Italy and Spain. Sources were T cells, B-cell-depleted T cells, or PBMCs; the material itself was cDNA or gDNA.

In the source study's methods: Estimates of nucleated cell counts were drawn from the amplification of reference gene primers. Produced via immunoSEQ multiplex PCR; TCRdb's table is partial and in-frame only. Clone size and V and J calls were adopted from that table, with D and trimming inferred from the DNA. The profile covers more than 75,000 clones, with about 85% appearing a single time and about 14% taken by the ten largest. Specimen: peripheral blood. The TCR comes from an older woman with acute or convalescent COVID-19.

CDR3 amino acids: CASSVGTGDSNQPQHF. In DNA form, the CDR3 reads TGTGCCAGCAGCGTAGGGACAGGAGATAGCAATCAGCCCCAGCATTTT. The chain recombines TRBV5-6 with TRBJ1-5, with 8 bases lining up with TRBD1. The junction had 6 bases not matched to a gene; V was cut back by 4 bases and J by 0 bases. CDR1 and CDR2 from the germline V gene are SGHDT and YYEEEE. The CDR3 is 16 residues long.